This T cell receptor (beta chain) was profiled in a study of OX40 agonist ivuxolimab in advanced cancers. With regard to the full study: The costimulatory receptor OX40 (CD134) was targeted by ivuxolimab, a fully human IgG2 agonistic monoclonal antibody. Three dose-escalation patients achieved partial responses, one with hepatocellular carcinoma and two with cutaneous melanoma. Among the approximately 50 dose-escalation patients, about 20 had hepatocellular carcinoma, about 15 melanoma, 9 renal cell carcinoma and 9 head and neck cancer. The paper describes the monotherapy dose-escalation part (N of about 57 patients) of the phase I trial of ivuxolimab. Patients were allowed to have had prior anti-PD-1, anti-PD-L1 or anti-CTLA-4 therapy, and approximately 40% of the dose-escalation patients had been treated with checkpoint inhibitors. In the dose-escalation cohort, 82.7% of patients were male, and the mean age was roughly 60 years with a range of roughly 20 to 79. Intravenous ivuxolimab was administered to patients every 2 weeks at six dose levels: 0.01, 0.1, 0.3, 1.5, 3 and 10 mg/kg. Peripheral TCRbeta sequencing aimed to test whether ivuxolimab altered TCR sequence diversity and caused clonal T-cell expansion.

For sequencing of the TCRbeta CDR3 region, genomic DNA was extracted from the sorted cells. The immunoSEQ Assay was used for sequencing of TCRbeta CDR3 regions. TCRdb holds this immuneACCESS table with in-frame rearrangements only. Some clones are missing; in checked studies, unresolved V genes explain under half, and the rest has no known cause. This sample holds 35,000 to 50,000 clones; more than 75% were observed only once. The top ten clonotypes cover 14% to 15% of the sample. For this clone: Which antigen it targets is not known. No much larger clonotype is one base removed from it; base qualities were not supplied.

What the research found in general, with its limitations: Which antigens the clonally expanded peripheral T cells were specific for was not determined. At doses from 0.1 to 3.0 mg/kg, clonal expansion was seen in both CD4+ and CD8+ blood T cells between baseline and week 6. Low levels of normalized T-cell clonal expansion were also seen in some patients who did not respond. After ivuxolimab, more expanded clones were found on average in CD8+ T cells than in CD4+ T cells. In the 0.1-3.0 mg/kg groups, partial responders were among the patients with the lowest normalized peripheral clonal expansion, particularly in CD8+ T cells.

CDR3 length: 14 amino acids, cysteine to phenylalanine. The kept DNA is CDR3 alone, 42 bases in frame from the first base. The germline V gene (reference sequence) yields MNHEY for CDR1 and SMNVEV for CDR2. The junction shows trimming of 1 base on V and 2 bases on J, plus 6 bases between the germline ends. The trial excluded patients who had a history of autoimmune disease or who were on systemic immunosuppression. Peripheral blood for TCR sequencing was collected from all dose cohorts at baseline, on cycle 4 day 1, and on cycle 7 day 1. The samples were drawn from a first-in-human, open-label, multicenter phase I dose-escalation trial of ivuxolimab. Adults with locally advanced or metastatic head and neck squamous cell, hepatocellular, melanoma or renal cell carcinoma were enrolled in the trial. Before TCR sequencing, CD4+ T cells and CD8+ T cells from peripheral blood were sorted into separate populations.

The receptor was isolated from an adult with an advanced solid tumor such as melanoma, head and neck, liver or kidney cancer. This specimen consisted of CD4+ or CD8+ T cells sorted from blood, obtained in a trial of the OX40 agonist ivuxolimab. In this chain, TRBV27 is recombined with TRBJ2-1; no D gene call is confident. The DNA sequence follows: TGTGCCAGCAGTTTATTGGGTACCTACAATGAGCAGTTCTTC. Translated, this is CASSLLGTYNEQFF.